A selection of T cell receptor beta chains follows, all from one sample in a study of identical twins. TCRdb independently ran MiXCR on the 5' RACE reads; one entry per CDR3 protein. The sample has roughly 720,000 distinct CDR3 sequences, approximately 18% seen once. The same data also went into a second study, on T cells expressing NK-cell markers.

The sample comprised PBMCs. The receptors shown here come from a woman in her late teens or twenties in good health. CDR3s include the opening cysteine and the closing phenylalanine or tryptophan. D genes are given only for firm matches. Not every row has a clone size; where given, it reads once, few, many or a size class.

TRBV6-2/TRBV6-3	TRBJ2-1	medium-sized	TRBD2	TGTGCCAGCAGCCCCGGGACTAGCGAGTACAATGAGCAGTTCTTC	CASSPGTSEYNEQFF
TRBV5-1	TRBJ1-2	few	NA	TGCGCCAGCAGCTTGGATCCTCTTCAAGGGGCGAGGGGCTACACCTTC	CASSLDPLQGARGYTF
TRBV6-4	TRBJ2-1	few	TRBD2	TGTGCCAGCAGCGAGACTAGCGGGACCTACAATGAGCAGTTCTTC	CASSETSGTYNEQFF
TRBV29-1	TRBJ2-7	few	TRBD2	TGCAGCGTTGAAGGTCTAGCGGGGGCCACTCAGTACTTC	CSVEGLAGATQYF
TRBV20-1	TRBJ2-3	NA	NA	TGCAGTGCCGATCCACCTGAGACAGATACGCAGTATTTT	CSADPPETDTQYF
TRBV20-1	TRBJ1-5	NA	NA	TGCAGTGCTAGAGGCCCAGACCGTGGCGGCAATCAGCCCCAGCATTTT	CSARGPDRGGNQPQHF
TRBV6-1	TRBJ1-5	many	NA	TGTGCCAGCAGACCAGGGCCGTATAGCAATCAGCCCCAGCATTTT	CASRPGPYSNQPQHF
TRBV10-3	TRBJ2-5	NA	TRBD2	TGTGCCATCAGTGAAGCGGGGGGGACCCAGTACTTC	CAISEAGGTQYF
TRBV20-1	TRBJ1-5	NA	NA	TGCAGTGCTGGAGAGGGGACACTTAGCAATCAGCCCCAGCATTTT	CSAGEGTLSNQPQHF
TRBV12-5	TRBJ1-5	few	NA	TGTGCTAGTGGTTTGGTACTAAGTCCAAATCAGCCCCAGCATTTT	CASGLVLSPNQPQHF
TRBV5-1	TRBJ2-7	few	TRBD2	TGCGCCAGCAGCCCGTCTAGCGGGGGGCCCTACGAGCAGTACTTC	CASSPSSGGPYEQYF
TRBV7-6	TRBJ2-1	NA	TRBD2	TGTGCCAGCAGCTCATTAGCGGGGGAAAACTACAATGAGCAGTTCTTC	CASSSLAGENYNEQFF
TRBV27	TRBJ2-2	NA	NA	TGTGCCAGCAGAAAGGGACTCGTAGCCGGGGAGCTGTTTTTT	CASRKGLVAGELFF
TRBV19	TRBJ2-4	NA	NA	TGTGCCAGTAGTACGCAGGGAGGCGCCAAAAACATTCAGTACTTC	CASSTQGGAKNIQYF
TRBV6-1	TRBJ1-2	few	TRBD1	TGTGCCAGCACGAACAGGGGCTATGGCTACACCTTC	CASTNRGYGYTF
TRBV7-6	TRBJ2-3	few	NA	TGTGCCAGCAGCCCCTCGTCTATGGCGGATACGCAGTATTTT	CASSPSSMADTQYF
TRBV7-8	TRBJ2-7	NA	NA	TGTGCCAGCAGCTTGTTTATAGAGCAGTACTTC	CASSLFIEQYF
TRBV7-9	TRBJ2-3	NA	TRBD1	TGTGCCAGCAACTCCGGGACAGGGAACACAGATACGCAGTATTTT	CASNSGTGNTDTQYF
TRBV15	TRBJ2-2	NA	NA	TGTGCCACCAGCAGAGCGACACAGGACACCGGGGAGCTGTTTTTT	CATSRATQDTGELFF
TRBV10-2	TRBJ2-3	few	NA	TGCGCCACCCTAGGAAAGATAACAGATACGCAGTATTTT	CATLGKITDTQYF
TRBV20-1	TRBJ2-3	once	NA	TGCAGTGCGGATAGGGGGGCGACGCAGTATTTT	CSADRGATQYF
TRBV7-9	TRBJ2-7	few	TRBD1	TGTGCCAGCAGCTCACTGAACGGGACAGAATCCTACGAGCAGTACTTC	CASSSLNGTESYEQYF
TRBV4-3	TRBJ2-7	few	NA	TGCGCCAGCAGCCAAGATCTGGGCCTTATCTCCTACGAGCAGTACTTC	CASSQDLGLISYEQYF
TRBV29-1	TRBJ1-1	many	NA	TGCAGCGTTGCAGGGTACACTGAAGCTTTCTTT	CSVAGYTEAFF
TRBV28	TRBJ2-3	once	TRBD2	TGTGCCAGCAGTCCCCCGACTAGCGGGGGAGTAACAGATACGCAGTATTTT	CASSPPTSGGVTDTQYF
TRBV29-1	TRBJ2-2	NA	NA	TGCAGCGTTTCGAGAGCCACCGGGGAGCTGTTTTTT	CSVSRATGELFF
TRBV20-1	TRBJ1-4	NA	NA	TGCAGTGCTAGCGAAGTGGGTGAAAAACTGTTTTTT	CSASEVGEKLFF
TRBV14	TRBJ2-3	many	NA	TGTGCCAGCAGCCACTGGACTGTGAAAGATACGCAGTATTTT	CASSHWTVKDTQYF
TRBV5-1	TRBJ2-1	few	TRBD1	TGCGCCAGCAGCTGGGGCGGTGGGACAGGGGACCATGAGCAGTTCTTC	CASSWGGGTGDHEQFF
TRBV6-1	TRBJ1-1	NA	NA	TGTGCCAGCAGACCCTCCACAGGGTCGGGGACTGAAGCTTTCTTT	CASRPSTGSGTEAFF